This T cell receptor (beta chain) was sequenced in a study of blood T cell repertoires in COVID-19. The overall study: Samples of COVID-19 (acute and convalescent) were obtained from the United States, Italy and Spain. PBMCs, B-cell-depleted T cells, or T cells were the source of the cDNA or gDNA that made up the material.

V gave up 0 bases and J gave up 2 bases; unmatched junction bases: 1. This CDR3 is 15 amino acids long. Germline CDR1 reads MNHNY; CDR2 reads SVGAGI (reference sequence). Per the authors' pipeline: Amplified reference gene primers provided the basis for estimating nucleated cell counts. The assay was immunoSEQ multiplex PCR, and TCRdb's table has in-frame clones only and misses some. D and trimming come from the DNA, and the V and J calls and clone size come from that table. This repertoire shows 350,000 to 450,000 clones, 70% to 90% found once; its top ten account for roughly 1.6%. Sequenced input: peripheral blood. The receptor comes from a woman aged 40 to 50 with COVID-19, enrolled during active disease. The chain combines TRBV6-6 with TRBJ2-1, with 7 bases matching TRBD1. CDR3 DNA sequence: TGTGCCAGCAGTTACTCGCAGGGGGCCTACAATGAGCAGTTCTTC. This sequence encodes CASSYSQGAYNEQFF.